Below are 9 T cell receptor beta chains sequenced from a single sample in a study of human T cells and chemical hapten exposure. TCRdb redid the calling of the RACE reads with MiXCR, one entry per CDR3 protein. The sample shows roughly 260,000 distinct CDR3 sequences, over 8% of them seen only once. As for time point: pre-sensitization, week 0. Described treatment: therapeutic diphenylcyclopropenone sensitization with weekly scalp DPC. Sample: whole blood, taken in connection with sensitization to the hapten diphenylcyclopropenone (DPC). The receptor set was obtained from a woman in her thirties or forties with alopecia areata. Some clones in this sample may be carry-over from other donors' samples.

The chain carries TRBV10-3 and TRBJ1-1; 7 nucleotides agree with TRBD1. V shed 6 bases and J 1 base; nucleotides not matched to a gene: 8. The length of the CDR3 is 15 residues. Germline CDR1 and CDR2: ENHRY and SYGVKD. CDR3 DNA: TGTGCCATCAGAGGCTGGACAGGCACGAACACTGAAGCTTTCTTT. Its translation: CAIRGWTGTNTEAFF.

J is TRBJ2-7 and V is TRBV3-1, with 7 positions matching TRBD1. There are 15 residues in the CDR3. Trimming cost V 6 bases and J 1 base; bases outside gene matches: 9. CDR1 is LGHDT and CDR2 is YNNKEL in the germline V gene (reference sequence). This CDR3 reads CASRHPRQGSYEQYF. The CDR3 DNA sequence: TGTGCCAGCAGACACCCGAGACAGGGATCCTACGAGCAGTACTTC.

The V call is TRBV20-1, the J call TRBJ2-1; TRBD2 aligns across 7 bases. V trimming: 3 bases; J trimming: 8 bases; junction bases outside the gene matches: 7. The CDR3 runs 13 residues. Germline V gene lookup returns CDR1 DFQATT and CDR2 SNEGSKA (reference sequence). In DNA, the CDR3 is TGCAGTGCTAGCTTGGGCGGGAGCTATGAGCAGTTCTTC. Amino acid sequence: CSASLGGSYEQFF.

The chain carries TRBV7-9 and TRBJ2-2, with D maybe TRBD1 (6 bases). CDR1 SEHNR and CDR2 FQNEAQ come from the germline V gene (reference sequence). The CDR3 runs to 14 residues. The V gene lost 9 bases and the J gene lost 4 bases, with 15 bases spanning the gap. The CDR3 loop is CASYGQPITGELFF. The CDR3 nucleotides read TGTGCCAGTTACGGACAGCCTATCACCGGGGAGCTGTTTTTT.

This clonotype has only a few counts. J is TRBJ2-1 and V is TRBV28, with TRBD2 matching 8 bases. This CDR3 region has 14 residues. V was pared by 6 bases and J by 6 bases, with 7 bases of the junction left unmatched. CDR1 and CDR2 from the germline V gene are MDHEN and SYDVKM. CDR3 DNA sequence: TGTGCCAGCAGGATCGCCCTAGCGGGCAATGAGCAGTTCTTC. Translating gives CASRIALAGNEQFF. Variable domain in full (rest from reference TRBV28 and TRBJ2-1): DVKVTQSSRYLVKRTGEKVFLECVQDMDHENMFWYRQDPGLGLRLIYFSYDVKMKEKGDIPEGYSVSREKKERFSLILESASTNQTSMYLCASRIALAGNEQFFGPGTRLTVL.

This clonotype was seen only a few times. The chain recombines TRBV27 with TRBJ2-6; weak D call: TRBD2 (5 bases). Looked up from germline, CDR1 is MNHEY and CDR2 is SMNVEV (reference sequence). The CDR3 sequence is 18 residues long. Trimming pared 5 bases from V and 0 bases from J, leaving 17 bases between. This CDR3 is CASSPRYLEASGANVLTF. The CDR3, as DNA: TGTGCCAGCAGTCCCCGATATTTGGAGGCCTCTGGGGCCAACGTCCTGACTTTC.

The chain joins TRBV4-3 to TRBJ2-3, with no clear D. Deletions cut 0 bases from V and 3 bases from J, with 10 bases between. Germline CDR1 LGHNA, CDR2 YSLEER. This CDR3 spans 15 amino acids. The CDR3 reads CASSQDAGRTDTQYF. The DNA for the CDR3 is TGCGCCAGCAGCCAAGATGCTGGGCGAACAGATACGCAGTATTTT.

This clonotype was seen many times. The rearrangement joins TRBV11-3 to TRBJ2-1; 14 positions match TRBD2. CDR3 length equals 16 residues. CDR1 is SGHNT and CDR2 is YENEEA in the germline V gene. V was pared by 2 bases and J by 9 bases, with 6 bases of the junction left unmatched. CDR3 in DNA: TGTGCCAGCAGCTTAACCGGGACTAGCGGGAGCGGTGAGCAGTTCTTC. This translates into CASSLTGTSGSGEQFF.

This clonotype was picked up many times. The rearrangement uses TRBV6-5 and TRBJ2-3; TRBD2 agrees at 8 bases. This CDR3 has 14 amino acids. J lost 2 bases, V lost 7 bases, and 5 bases had no gene match. The germline CDR1 and CDR2 sequences are MNHEY and SVGAGI. CDR3 loop: CASTSLADTDTQYF. The CDR3 DNA reads TGTGCCAGCACCTCACTAGCGGACACAGATACGCAGTATTTT.